A single sample gave rise to the 18 T cell receptor beta chains below, sequenced in a study of cytomegalovirus exposure and HLA in healthy donors. The PCR employed 60 Vbeta primers together with 13 Jbeta primers. The method was immunoSEQ multiplex PCR; TCRdb's version includes in-frame clones alone and lacks a portion of them. This sample carries about 130,000 clones, roughly 80% of them seen once, and the ten largest clones take 4%. Specimen: PBMCs. Every receptor here comes from a woman aged 35 to 49 in good health and CMV-seronegative.

This clone was recorded only once. The chain uses TRBV19 and TRBJ2-3; tentative D call: TRBD1 (5 bases). This CDR3 region has 14 residues. V was shortened by 1 base and J by 4 bases, with 9 bases between the two germline ends. Germline CDR1 LNHDA, CDR2 SQIVND (reference sequence). As DNA, the CDR3 is TGTGCCAGTAGTATAGTAGGGGTTTCAGATACGCAGTATTTT. Residues: CASSIVGVSDTQYF.

This clone was seen just once. The CDR3 DNA follows: TGTGCCAGCAGCTTGTTAATGCTAGCGGGGCGAGGGCAAGAGACCCAGTACTTC. Its translation: CASSLLMLAGRGQETQYF. The V call is TRBV5-4, the J call TRBJ2-5; TRBD2 aligns across 9 bases. J gave up 2 bases and V 1 base, and 12 bases lay outside the gene matches. Germline CDR1 SGHNT, CDR2 YYREEE (reference sequence). This CDR3 spans 18 amino acids.

The chain has TRBV5-6 and TRBJ2-5; 10 bases map to TRBD2. The CDR3 spans 16 residues. Germline CDR1 SGHDT, CDR2 YYEEEE. Germline trimming cut 4 bases from V and 5 bases from J; bases unmatched to any gene: 11. DNA of the CDR3: TGTGCCAGCAGCCCGGGACTAGCGCGAGGGGTGGAGACCCAGTACTTC. It translates to CASSPGLARGVETQYF. Looking up the rest from reference TRBV5-6 and TRBJ2-5 gives the full variable domain: DAGVTQSPTHLIKTRGQQVTLRCSPKSGHDTVSWYQQALGQGPQFIFQYYEEEERQRGNFPDRFSGHQFPNYSSELNVNALLLGDSALYLCASSPGLARGVETQYFGPGTRLLVL.

This clone was picked up a small number of times. This chain joins TRBV7-9 and TRBJ2-3; 8 positions match TRBD1. After removal of 5 bases from V and 2 bases from J, the junction contained 9 bases not matched to a gene. Per germline, CDR1 SEHNR and CDR2 FQNEAQ (reference sequence). The CDR3 is 16 residues long. DNA of the CDR3: TGTGCCAGCAGCCCCCGGACAGGGACCCCCACAGATACGCAGTATTTT. As protein: CASSPRTGTPTDTQYF.

The gene calls are TRBV15 and TRBJ1-6; no firm D call. This CDR3 has 15 residues. Trimming stripped 3 bases from V and 3 bases from J, with 9 bases between. Germline V lookup: CDR1 LNHNV, CDR2 YYDKDF (reference sequence). This CDR3 is CATSRADFYNSPLHF. The CDR3 DNA follows: TGTGCCACCAGCAGGGCGGACTTCTATAATTCACCCCTCCACTTT.

This clone was seen once. The V call is TRBV14, the J call TRBJ1-1; D might be TRBD1 (5 bases). Germline CDR1 reads SGHDN; CDR2 reads FVKESK. Trimming removed 4 bases at V and 0 bases at J, with 6 bases between. The CDR3 runs to 13 residues. The chain's CDR3 is CASSPGVNTEAFF. The CDR3, as DNA: TGTGCCAGCAGCCCGGGGGTGAACACTGAAGCTTTCTTT.

The chain has TRBV5-5 and TRBJ1-4; D not certain. The V gene lost 0 bases and the J gene lost 8 bases, with 8 bases spanning the gap. The CDR3 contains 13 residues. CDR1 SGHKS and CDR2 YYEKEE come from the germline V gene (reference sequence). CDR3 amino acids: CASSLVTGEKLFF. The CDR3 DNA reads as TGTGCCAGCAGCTTGGTGACTGGGGAAAAACTGTTTTTT.

In this sample, this clone turned up once. This chain uses TRBV19 with TRBJ1-5, with 11 bases lining up with TRBD1. The V gene end was trimmed by 8 bases and the J gene end by 6 bases; junction bases not matched to a gene: 6. The CDR3 length is 14 residues. Germline-derived CDR1 and CDR2 are LNHDA and SQIVND (reference sequence). CDR3 sequence: CASADRGLVQPQHF. The CDR3 bases are TGTGCCAGTGCGGACAGGGGGCTCGTTCAGCCCCAGCATTTT.

The gene calls are TRBV5-1 and TRBJ1-2; a weak D match, TRBD1 (5 bases). The CDR3 sequence is 14 residues long. Germline loops: CDR1 SGHRS, CDR2 YFSETQ. The germline V and J ends were trimmed by 1 base and 3 bases, with 10 bases remaining between them. CDR3 sequence reads: CASSLQGLDYGYTF. The CDR3, as DNA: TGCGCCAGCAGCTTGCAGGGCCTGGACTATGGCTACACCTTC.

The chain joins TRBV6-1 to TRBJ2-7; 10 bases map to TRBD2. This CDR3 is 15 amino acids long. Germline trimming cut 6 bases from V and 4 bases from J; bases unmatched to any gene: 9. The germline gives CDR1 MNHNS, CDR2 SASEGT. The DNA of the CDR3 is TGTGCCAGCAGGTCGGGAGCGGGAGGGCAGTACGAGCAGTACTTC. This sequence encodes CASRSGAGGQYEQYF.

The genes are TRBV11-2 and TRBJ2-5, with a tentative D call TRBD2 (5 bases). CDR1 is SGHAT and CDR2 is FQNNGV in the germline V gene. CDR3 length: 17 amino acids. Trimming took off 5 bases at V and 1 base at J, with 20 bases between the two ends. The CDR3 DNA reads as TGTGCCAGCAGCCCCGAGCTGGCGCCGGGAATCCAAGAGACCCAGTACTTC. This gives the protein CASSPELAPGIQETQYF.

The rearrangement links TRBV7-9 to TRBJ2-5, with 11 positions matching TRBD2. V lost 5 bases to trimming and J lost 7 bases; unmatched junction nucleotides: 9. Per germline, CDR1 SEHNR and CDR2 FQNEAQ (reference sequence). The CDR3 length is 15 residues. CDR3 DNA sequence: TGTGCCAGCAGCCCGGGACTAGCGGCACTAGGGACCCAGTACTTC. Amino acid sequence: CASSPGLAALGTQYF. Using reference TRBV7-9 and TRBJ2-5 for the parts outside the CDR3, the full variable domain is DTGVSQNPRHKITKRGQNVTFRCDPISEHNRLYWYRQTLGQGPEFLTYFQNEAQLEKSRLLSDRFSAERPKGSFSTLEIQRTEQGDSAMYLCASSPGLAALGTQYFGPGTRLLVL.

V is TRBV7-2 and J is TRBJ2-1, with D perhaps TRBD2 (6 bases). The CDR3 spans 13 residues. Germline V gene data show CDR1 as SGHTA and CDR2 as FQGNSA. The germline V and J ends were trimmed by 4 bases and 5 bases, with 9 bases remaining between them. For the CDR3, the DNA is TGTGCCAGCAGCTGGGGACTTAACAATGAGCAGTTCTTC. This codes for CASSWGLNNEQFF.

The chain combines TRBV21-1 with TRBJ2-1; the table gives TRBD2 as D, unverified against the DNA. TRBV21-1 has pseudogene status. This CDR3 spans 16 amino acids. The CDR3 DNA sequence: TGTGCCAGCAGCACTACGACTAGCGGGAGTGCCGATGAGCAGTTCTTC. This translates into CASSTTTSGSADEQFF.

The chain carries TRBV7-2 and TRBJ2-1, with TRBD2 matching 11 bases. V shed 0 bases, J shed 15 bases, and the junction held 4 bases outside the gene matches. The germline CDR1 and CDR2 sequences are SGHTA and FQGNSA. The CDR3 has 13 residues. The CDR3 DNA is TGTGCCAGCAGCTTAGCTAGCGGGGGGGCGCCGTTCTTC. It specifies CASSLASGGAPFF.

This chain joins TRBV5-1 and TRBJ1-6; D possibly corresponds to TRBD1 (6 bases). V was cut by 4 bases and J by 2 bases, with 13 bases left in between. The germline V gene encodes CDR1 SGHRS and CDR2 YFSETQ. This CDR3 is 16 amino acids long. CDR3 region: CASSTDSLAYNSPLHF. For the CDR3, the DNA is TGCGCCAGCAGCACGGACAGCCTTGCCTATAATTCACCCCTCCACTTT.

CDR3 residues: CASRQPGQRPATTSTDTQYF. In DNA, the CDR3 is TGCGCCAGCAGGCAACCGGGACAGCGACCAGCGACAACTAGCACAGATACGCAGTATTTT. This rearrangement joins TRBV4-1 to TRBJ2-3; TRBD1 agrees at 7 bases. The CDR3 extends over 20 amino acids. The germline gives CDR1 MGHRA, CDR2 YSYEKL. The J segment lost 0 bases and the V segment lost 6 bases, leaving 21 bases of the junction unmatched.

J is TRBJ1-2 and V is TRBV25-1; TRBD1 is a possible D gene (5 bases). This CDR3 has 13 amino acids. Trimming took 5 bases from V and 4 from J, leaving 11 bases between them. Germline V gives CDR1 MGHDK, CDR2 SYGVNS. The CDR3 nucleotides are TGTGCCAGCAGTACCGGCGGGGGCTATGGCTACACCTTC. It codes for CASSTGGGYGYTF.